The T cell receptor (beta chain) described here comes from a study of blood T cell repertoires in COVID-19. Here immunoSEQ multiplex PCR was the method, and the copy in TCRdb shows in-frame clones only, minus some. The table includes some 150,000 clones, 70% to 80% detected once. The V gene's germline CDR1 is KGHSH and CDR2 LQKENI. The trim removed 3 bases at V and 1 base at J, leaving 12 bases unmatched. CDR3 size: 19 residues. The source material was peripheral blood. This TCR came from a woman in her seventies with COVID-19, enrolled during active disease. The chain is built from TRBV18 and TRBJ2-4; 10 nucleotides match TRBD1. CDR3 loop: CASSPTGGAFQAAKNIQYF. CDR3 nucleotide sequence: TGTGCCAGCTCACCGACAGGGGGCGCGTTCCAGGCGGCCAAAAACATTCAGTACTTC.